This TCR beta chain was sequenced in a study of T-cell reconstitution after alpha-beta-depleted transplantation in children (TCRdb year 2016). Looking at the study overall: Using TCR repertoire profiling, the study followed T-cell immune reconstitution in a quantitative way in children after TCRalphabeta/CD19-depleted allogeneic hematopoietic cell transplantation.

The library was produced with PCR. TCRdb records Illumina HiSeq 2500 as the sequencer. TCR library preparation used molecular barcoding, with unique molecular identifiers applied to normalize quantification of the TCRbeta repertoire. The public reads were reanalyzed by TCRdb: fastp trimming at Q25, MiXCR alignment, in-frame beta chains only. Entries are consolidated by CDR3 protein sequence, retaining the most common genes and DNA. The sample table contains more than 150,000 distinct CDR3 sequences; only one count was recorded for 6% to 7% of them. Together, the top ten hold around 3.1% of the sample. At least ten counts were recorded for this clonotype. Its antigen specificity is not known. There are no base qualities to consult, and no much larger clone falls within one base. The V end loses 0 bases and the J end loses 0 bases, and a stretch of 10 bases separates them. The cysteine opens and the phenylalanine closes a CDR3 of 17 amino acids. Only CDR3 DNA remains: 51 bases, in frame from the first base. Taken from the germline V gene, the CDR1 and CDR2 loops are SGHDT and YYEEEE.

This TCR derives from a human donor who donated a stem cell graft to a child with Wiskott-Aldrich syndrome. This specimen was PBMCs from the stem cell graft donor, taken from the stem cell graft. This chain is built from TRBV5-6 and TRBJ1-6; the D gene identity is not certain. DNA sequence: TGTGCCAGCAGCTTGGCGGGTTCGAGCTCCTATAATTCACCCCTCCACTTT. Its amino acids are CASSLAGSSSYNSPLHF.